One and the same sample provided the 22 T cell receptor beta chains below, sequenced in a study of blood T cell repertoires in COVID-19. The table came from immunoSEQ multiplex PCR; TCRdb's copy has only in-frame clones and leaves some out. Of about 75,000 clones in the sample, about 87% were seen once. The specimen sequenced was peripheral blood. The receptors shown here come from a woman in her 70s with acute or convalescent COVID-19.

The genes are TRBV9 and TRBJ2-3, with D tentatively TRBD2 (6 bases). Deletions cut 3 bases from V and 0 bases from J, with 14 bases between. The CDR3 sequence is 16 residues long. Germline V CDR1 and CDR2: SGDLS, YYNGEE. CDR3 coding DNA: TGTGCCAGCAGCGGTACTAGCCACCCGAGCACAGATACGCAGTATTTT. This sequence encodes CASSGTSHPSTDTQYF.

V gene TRBV6-2 or TRBV6-3 combines with J gene TRBJ2-7; tentatively, D is TRBD1 (5 bases). Per germline, CDR1 MNHEY and CDR2 SVGEGT. The CDR3 consists of 14 residues. The V end was cut by 2 bases, the J end by 0 bases, with 8 bases between. CDR3 sequence (DNA): TGTGCCAGCAGTTACCAGGGCCCCTCCTACGAGCAGTACTTC. This sequence encodes CASSYQGPSYEQYF.

This sequence joins TRBV16 and TRBJ1-3, with a possible D match to TRBD1 (5 bases). The CDR3 consists of 13 residues. Germline V gives CDR1 KGHSY, CDR2 FQNENV. V shed 3 bases and J shed 4 bases, with 7 bases lying between them. This chain's CDR3 is CASSQTVGNTIYF. The CDR3 nucleotides are TGTGCCAGCAGCCAGACAGTCGGAAACACCATATATTTT.

This CDR3 is CASSQEISSETQYF. The CDR3 DNA sequence: TGTGCCAGCAGCCAAGAAATAAGCTCGGAGACCCAGTACTTC. This sequence joins TRBV14 and TRBJ2-5; D ambiguous. The CDR3 totals 14 residues. Trimming stripped 0 bases from V and 5 bases from J, with 10 bases between. CDR1 is SGHDN and CDR2 is FVKESK in the germline V gene.

Note on this clone: This specimen includes other DNA sequences encoding the same CDR3. V usage is TRBV25-1 and J usage is TRBJ1-3; unclear D gene. The CDR3 loop spans 14 amino acids. In germline, CDR1 is MGHDK, CDR2 SYGVNS. Trimming removed 3 bases at V and 1 base at J, with 7 bases between. CDR3 in amino acids: CASSDRVSGNTIYF. Here the CDR3 DNA reads TGTGCCAGCAGTGATCGGGTATCTGGAAACACCATATATTTT.

The chain couples TRBV29-1 to TRBJ1-1, with D unclear. The CDR3 is 14 residues long. Germline lookup yields CDR1 SQVTM and CDR2 ANQGSEA. V was cut by 6 bases and J by 1 base, with 15 bases left in between. CDR3 DNA sequence: TGCAGCGTCCCTGGGCTCCTTAGGAACACTGAAGCTTTCTTT. Its protein is CSVPGLLRNTEAFF.

The chain recombines TRBV18 with TRBJ2-7, with a possible D match to TRBD1 (6 bases). This CDR3 region has 15 residues. Germline assignment: CDR1 KGHSH and CDR2 LQKENI. Trimming took off 2 bases at V and 5 bases at J, with 16 bases between the two ends. The CDR3 DNA reads as TGTGCCAGCTCACCAGGGGCAGGGGATATGGACGAGCAGTACTTC. This encodes CASSPGAGDMDEQYF.

This clone showed up just once. V gene TRBV7-3 combines with J gene TRBJ1-1; 7 nucleotides agree with TRBD1. Per germline, CDR1 SGHTA and CDR2 FQGTGA. The CDR3 sequence is 16 residues long. Germline trimming cut 0 bases from V and 0 bases from J; bases unmatched to any gene: 4. The DNA of the CDR3 is TGTGCCAGCAGCTTAACAGGGGGCCGGATGAACACTGAAGCTTTCTTT. Its translation: CASSLTGGRMNTEAFF.

The V gene is TRBV5-5, the J gene TRBJ2-2; 7 positions agree with TRBD1. This CDR3 spans 16 amino acids. Germline V gives CDR1 SGHKS, CDR2 YYEKEE (reference sequence). The V gene end was trimmed by 3 bases and the J gene end by 3 bases; junction bases not matched to a gene: 8. The CDR3 loop is CASSSLPGTDTGELFF. The DNA of the CDR3 is TGTGCCAGCAGCTCTCTTCCCGGGACAGACACCGGGGAGCTGTTTTTT.

The chain employs TRBV24-1 and TRBJ2-1; TRBD1 matches 8 bases. The CDR3 consists of 12 residues. The germline V gene has CDR1 KGHDR and CDR2 SFDVKD. Unmatched junction bases numbered 5, after V lost 8 bases and J lost 9 bases. Here the CDR3 DNA reads TGTGCCACCACCGCAGGGGGCGGTGAGCAGTTCTTC. As protein: CATTAGGGEQFF.

This chain connects TRBV3-1 (or the pseudogene TRBV3-2) to TRBJ1-1, with a weak D call TRBD1 (5 bases). From germline, CDR1 is LGHDT and CDR2 YNNKEL (reference sequence). The CDR3 spans 14 residues. Trimming stripped 3 bases from V and 4 bases from J, with 12 bases between. For the CDR3, the DNA is TGTGCCAGCAGCCATCCGGCGGGGGTCACTGAAGCTTTCTTT. It encodes CASSHPAGVTEAFF.

V is TRBV6-1 and J is TRBJ1-2; D might be TRBD1 (6 bases). V was pared by 7 bases and J by 4 bases, with 19 bases between. This CDR3 region has 15 residues. CDR1 is MNHNS and CDR2 is SASEGT in the germline V gene. The CDR3 region has the DNA TGTGCCAGCACTCTCTCCCGACAGGCCCCCTATGGCTACACCTTC. It yields the protein CASTLSRQAPYGYTF.

The chain uses TRBV12-3 or TRBV12-4 and TRBJ2-7; D gene ambiguous. There are 12 residues in the CDR3. V was cut by 4 bases and J by 4 bases, with 8 bases left in between. DNA for the CDR3: TGTGCCAGCAGTTCCCTCCCTTACGAGCAGTACTTC. It translates to CASSSLPYEQYF.

The chain couples TRBV3-1 (or the pseudogene TRBV3-2) to TRBJ1-3; D is unclear. The CDR3 spans 14 residues. Trimming stripped 5 bases from V and 3 bases from J, with 11 bases between. Germline lookup yields CDR1 LGHDT and CDR2 YNNKEL (reference sequence). The CDR3 protein is CASSAGSFGNTIYF. CDR3 coding DNA: TGTGCCAGCAGCGCAGGCTCCTTTGGAAACACCATATATTTT.

As DNA, the CDR3 is TGTGCCAGCATCTTTTCACGCGGAAGTAATCAGCCCCAGCATTTT. This translates into CASIFSRGSNQPQHF. V gene TRBV28 combines with J gene TRBJ1-5, with D uncertain. V dropped 7 bases and J dropped 4 bases, with 17 bases sitting between them. Germline V lookup: CDR1 MDHEN, CDR2 SYDVKM. The CDR3 contains 15 residues.

This clone showed up just once. The chain has TRBV27 and TRBJ1-1; D is perhaps TRBD1 (6 bases). Trimming took off 3 bases at V and 7 bases at J, with 12 bases between the two ends. Germline CDR1 reads MNHEY; CDR2 reads SMNVEV (reference sequence). CDR3 size: 13 residues. DNA for the CDR3: TGTGCCAGCAGTTTGGCAGGGGATATTGAAGCTTTCTTT. Its protein product is CASSLAGDIEAFF.

The chain employs TRBV5-1 and TRBJ1-5; D is undetermined. Trimming left V 2 bases short and J 6 bases short, with 15 bases between. The germline V gene encodes CDR1 SGHRS and CDR2 YFSETQ. The CDR3 consists of 15 residues. CDR3 residues: CASSLYPSAGQPQHF. The CDR3 nucleotides read TGCGCCAGCAGCTTATATCCGAGTGCGGGTCAGCCCCAGCATTTT.

The J gene is TRBJ1-4, the V gene TRBV2; TRBD1 aligns across 7 bases. This CDR3 contains 15 residues. Looked up from germline, CDR1 is SNHLY and CDR2 is FYNNEI. V lost 5 bases and J lost 6; bases outside the gene matches: 9. Here the CDR3 reads CASSLRGRDHEKLFF. CDR3 DNA: TGTGCCAGCAGTCTGAGGGGGCGCGATCATGAAAAACTGTTTTTT.

The J gene is TRBJ1-4, the V gene TRBV3-1 (or the pseudogene TRBV3-2); no firm D call. V was clipped by 10 bases and J by 4 bases, with 10 bases between them. The CDR3 runs 12 residues. Per germline, CDR1 LGHDT and CDR2 YNNKEL (reference sequence). The CDR3 region has the DNA TGTGCCACCTCAGGAAATAATGAAAAACTGTTTTTT. The encoded protein is CATSGNNEKLFF.

In this sample, this clone turned up once. This chain links TRBV19 with TRBJ2-5; 7 nucleotides line up with TRBD2. CDR3 length equals 15 residues. The germline V gene encodes CDR1 LNHDA and CDR2 SQIVND (reference sequence). V shed 2 bases, J shed 5 bases, and the junction held 8 bases outside the gene matches. The CDR3 DNA reads as TGTGCCAGTAGTATAACCGCGGGAGTGGGGGAGACCCAGTACTTC. Protein product: CASSITAGVGETQYF.

The chain employs TRBV19 and TRBJ1-1; D possibly corresponds to TRBD1 (5 bases). Germline loops: CDR1 LNHDA, CDR2 SQIVND (reference sequence). V was clipped by 7 bases and J by 4 bases, with 16 bases between them. CDR3 length equals 14 residues. The CDR3 region has the DNA TGTGCCAGTACTCAAGCAGGGATGGGCACTGAAGCTTTCTTT. Amino acid sequence: CASTQAGMGTEAFF.

V usage is TRBV5-6 and J usage is TRBJ2-3; the D gene is possibly TRBD1 (5 bases). The CDR3 has 12 residues. CDR1 and CDR2 from the germline V gene are SGHDT and YYEEEE. V gave up 3 bases and J gave up 7 bases, with 9 bases separating them. CDR3 loop: CASSYQGHTQYF. In nucleotides, the CDR3 is TGTGCCAGCAGCTATCAGGGCCATACGCAGTATTTT.